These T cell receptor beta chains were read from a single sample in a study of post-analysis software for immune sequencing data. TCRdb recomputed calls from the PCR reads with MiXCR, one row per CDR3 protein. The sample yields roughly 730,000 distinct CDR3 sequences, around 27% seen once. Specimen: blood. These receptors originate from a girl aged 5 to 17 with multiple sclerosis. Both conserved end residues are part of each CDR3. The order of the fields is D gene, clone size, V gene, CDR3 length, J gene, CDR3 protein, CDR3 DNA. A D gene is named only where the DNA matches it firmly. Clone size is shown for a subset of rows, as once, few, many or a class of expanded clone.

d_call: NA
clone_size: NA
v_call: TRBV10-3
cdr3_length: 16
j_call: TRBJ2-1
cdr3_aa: CAISESISGVKNEQFF
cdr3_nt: TGTGCCATCAGTGAGTCGATTTCTGGGGTGAAGAATGAGCAGTTCTTC

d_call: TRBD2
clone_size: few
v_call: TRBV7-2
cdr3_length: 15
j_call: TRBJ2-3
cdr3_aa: CASRGSAGDGDTQYF
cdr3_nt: TGTGCCAGCAGGGGTTCAGCGGGAGATGGAGATACGCAGTATTTT

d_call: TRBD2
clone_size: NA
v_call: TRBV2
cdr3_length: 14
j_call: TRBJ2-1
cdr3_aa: CASRGISGDNEQFF
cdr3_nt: TGTGCCAGCAGAGGGATTAGCGGGGACAATGAGCAGTTCTTC

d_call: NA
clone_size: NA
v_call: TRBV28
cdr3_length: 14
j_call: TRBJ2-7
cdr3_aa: CASSVLGLKDEQYF
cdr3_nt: TGTGCCAGCAGTGTCTTAGGGCTCAAGGACGAGCAGTACTTC

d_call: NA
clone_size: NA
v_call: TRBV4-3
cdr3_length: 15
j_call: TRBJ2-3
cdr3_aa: CASSQGVPVPDTQYF
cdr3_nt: TGCGCCAGCAGCCAAGGAGTCCCCGTTCCAGATACGCAGTATTTT

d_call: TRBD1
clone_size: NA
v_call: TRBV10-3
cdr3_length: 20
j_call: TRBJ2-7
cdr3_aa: CALSESRTSVRTGQAYEQYF
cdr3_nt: TGTGCCCTCAGTGAGTCGAGAACGAGTGTGAGGACGGGACAGGCCTACGAGCAGTACTTC

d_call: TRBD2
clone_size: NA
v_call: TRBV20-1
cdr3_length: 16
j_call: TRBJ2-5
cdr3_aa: CSARGGSSGWGETQYF
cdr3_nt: TGCAGTGCTAGAGGGGGCTCTAGCGGTTGGGGGGAGACCCAGTACTTC

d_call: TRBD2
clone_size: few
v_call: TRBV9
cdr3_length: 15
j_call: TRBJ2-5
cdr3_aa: CASGTSGMYQETQYF
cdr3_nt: TGTGCCAGCGGGACTAGCGGCATGTACCAAGAGACCCAGTACTTC

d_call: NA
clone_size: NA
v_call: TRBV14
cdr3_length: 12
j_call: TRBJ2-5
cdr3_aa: CASSQKGKTQYF
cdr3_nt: TGTGCCAGCAGCCAAAAAGGGAAGACCCAGTACTTC

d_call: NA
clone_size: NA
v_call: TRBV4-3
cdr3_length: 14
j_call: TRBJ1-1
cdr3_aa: CASSQDRGFTEAFF
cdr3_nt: TGCGCCAGCAGCCAAGATAGGGGATTTACTGAAGCTTTCTTT

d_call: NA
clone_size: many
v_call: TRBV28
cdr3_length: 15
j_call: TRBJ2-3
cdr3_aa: CASSRDSSRTDTQYF
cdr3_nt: TGTGCCAGCAGTCGGGACTCGAGTCGGACAGATACGCAGTATTTT

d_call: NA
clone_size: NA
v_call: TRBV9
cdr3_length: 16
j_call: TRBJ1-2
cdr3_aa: CASSTPRRGTNYGYTF
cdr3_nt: TGTGCCAGCAGCACCCCTCGACGGGGGACTAACTATGGCTACACCTTC

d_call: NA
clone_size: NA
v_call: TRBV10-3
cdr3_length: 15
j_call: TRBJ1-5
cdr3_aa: CAISAGGAKPQPQHF
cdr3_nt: TGTGCCATCAGTGCGGGGGGCGCTAAACCTCAGCCCCAGCATTTT

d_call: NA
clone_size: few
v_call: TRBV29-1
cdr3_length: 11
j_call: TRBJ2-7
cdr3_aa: CSVREVYEQYF
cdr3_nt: TGCAGCGTTCGAGAAGTGTACGAGCAGTACTTC

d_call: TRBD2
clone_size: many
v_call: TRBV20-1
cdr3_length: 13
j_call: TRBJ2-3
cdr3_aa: CSAEGLATDTQYF
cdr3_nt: TGCAGTGCCGAAGGACTAGCCACCGATACGCAGTATTTT

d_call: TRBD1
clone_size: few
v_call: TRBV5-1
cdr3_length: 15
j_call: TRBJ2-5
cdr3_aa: CASSFSGQGQETQYF
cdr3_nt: TGCGCCAGCAGCTTTTCGGGACAGGGCCAAGAGACCCAGTACTTC

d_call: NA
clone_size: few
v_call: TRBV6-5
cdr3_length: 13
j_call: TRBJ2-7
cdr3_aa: CASSFGYSYEQYF
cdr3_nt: TGTGCCAGCAGTTTCGGTTACTCCTACGAGCAGTACTTC

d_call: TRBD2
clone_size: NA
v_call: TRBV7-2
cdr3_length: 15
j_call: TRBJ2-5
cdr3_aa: CASSLSGIQVGTQYF
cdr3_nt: TGTGCCAGCAGCTTGAGCGGGATTCAGGTCGGGACCCAGTACTTC

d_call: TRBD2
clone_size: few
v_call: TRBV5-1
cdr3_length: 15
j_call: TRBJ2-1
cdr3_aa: CASSLELAGANEQFF
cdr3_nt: TGCGCCAGCAGCTTGGAACTAGCGGGAGCCAATGAGCAGTTCTTC

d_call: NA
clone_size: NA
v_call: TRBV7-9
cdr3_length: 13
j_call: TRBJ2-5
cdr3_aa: CASSSWTKETQYF
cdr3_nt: TGTGCCAGCAGCTCTTGGACTAAAGAGACCCAGTACTTC

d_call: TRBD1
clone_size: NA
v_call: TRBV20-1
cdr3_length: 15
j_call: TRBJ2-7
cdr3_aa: CSARKAGTAPIKQYF
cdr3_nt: TGCAGTGCTCGGAAGGCTGGGACAGCTCCTATTAAGCAGTACTTC

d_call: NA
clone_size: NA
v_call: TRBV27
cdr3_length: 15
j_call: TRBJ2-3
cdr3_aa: CASSPPWGLTDTQYF
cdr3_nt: TGTGCCAGCAGTCCACCTTGGGGGCTCACAGATACGCAGTATTTT

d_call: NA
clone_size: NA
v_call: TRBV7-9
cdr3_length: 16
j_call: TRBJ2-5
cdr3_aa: CASSSPRGRYQETQYF
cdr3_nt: TGTGCCAGCAGCTCCCCTAGGGGACGGTACCAAGAGACCCAGTACTTC

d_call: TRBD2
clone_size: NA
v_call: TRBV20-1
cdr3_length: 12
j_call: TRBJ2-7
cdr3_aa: CSAERGTYEQYF
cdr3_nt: TGCAGTGCTGAGCGGGGAACCTACGAGCAGTACTTC

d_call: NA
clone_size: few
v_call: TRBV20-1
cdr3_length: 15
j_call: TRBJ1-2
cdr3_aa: CSASVGPAGVEGYTF
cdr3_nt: TGCAGTGCTAGCGTGGGGCCGGCCGGAGTAGAAGGCTACACCTTC